The rows below give T cell receptor beta chains drawn from one sample of a study of blood T cell repertoires in COVID-19. Generated by immunoSEQ multiplex PCR, the TCRdb table keeps only in-frame clones and is missing some. The table records approximately 220,000 clones, roughly 80% of them present only once. Sequencing was done on a sample of PBMCs or T cells enriched from blood (not recorded which). These receptors all stem from a woman between 35 and 50 years old who had been exposed to COVID-19. Both conserved end residues are part of each CDR3. The D gene is left open where the match is weak. Rows may omit the clone size; those that give it use once, few, many or a size class.

V,size,D,J,CDR3,DNA
TRBV4-1,NA,TRBD1,TRBJ1-4,CASTLETGSEKLFF,TGCGCCAGCACCCTCGAGACAGGGAGTGAAAAACTGTTTTTT
TRBV7-2,NA,NA,TRBJ1-1,CASSLQGYTEAFF,TGTGCCAGCAGCTTGCAGGGTTACACTGAAGCTTTCTTT
TRBV2,NA,NA,TRBJ1-5,CASTRTALNQPQHF,TGTGCCAGCACAAGGACAGCATTAAATCAGCCCCAGCATTTT
TRBV20-1,NA,NA,TRBJ1-2,CSTGHSNGYTF,TGCAGTACAGGCCATTCAAATGGCTACACCTTC
TRBV19,NA,TRBD1,TRBJ1-5,CASQQGYQPQHF,TGTGCCAGCCAACAGGGGTATCAGCCCCAGCATTTT
TRBV19,NA,TRBD2,TRBJ2-1,CASSHRLAGGAYNEQFF,TGTGCCAGTAGTCATCGACTAGCGGGGGGAGCCTACAATGAGCAGTTCTTC
TRBV7-6,NA,NA,TRBJ1-4,CASSLGGGVGEKLFF,TGTGCCAGCAGCTTAGGCGGCGGGGTTGGTGAAAAACTGTTTTTT
TRBV28,NA,TRBD1,TRBJ2-1,CASSLNLGAGGNNEQFF,TGTGCCAGCAGTTTAAATTTGGGGGCAGGGGGCAACAATGAGCAGTTCTTC
TRBV19,NA,NA,TRBJ2-3,CASSIGQGTDTQYF,TGTGCCAGTAGTATAGGGCAGGGAACAGATACGCAGTATTTT
TRBV30,once,NA,TRBJ1-5,CAGGEAGNQPQHF,TGTGCCGGAGGAGAAGCAGGAAATCAGCCCCAGCATTTT
TRBV6-2/TRBV6-3,NA,NA,TRBJ1-1,CASSRHSWQNTEAFF,TGTGCCAGCAGCCGTCATAGCTGGCAGAACACTGAAGCTTTCTTT
TRBV7-8,NA,NA,TRBJ1-1,CASSLGDLNTEAFF,TGTGCCAGCAGCCTGGGCGACCTGAACACTGAAGCTTTCTTT
TRBV4-2,NA,NA,TRBJ1-3,CASSPQGIRAGNTIYF,TGTGCCAGCAGCCCCCAGGGTATCCGGGCCGGAAACACCATATATTTT
TRBV11-2,NA,TRBD2,TRBJ2-3,CASSLGTSGVMNTQYF,TGTGCCAGCAGCTTGGGGACTAGCGGGGTGATGAATACGCAGTATTTT
TRBV20-1,NA,NA,TRBJ2-5,CSAEGRETQYF,TGCAGTGCGGAGGGTCGGGAGACCCAGTACTTC
TRBV9,NA,NA,TRBJ2-7,CASSVVPESYEQYF,TGTGCCAGCAGCGTCGTGCCTGAGAGCTACGAGCAGTACTTC
TRBV28,NA,TRBD2,TRBJ2-5,CASSGLAGRETQYF,TGTGCCAGCAGCGGACTAGCGGGGAGAGAGACCCAGTACTTC
TRBV2,NA,NA,TRBJ1-5,CASRPSSQGGPYSNQPQHF,TGTGCCAGCAGACCATCCTCCCAGGGAGGACCTTATAGCAATCAGCCCCAGCATTTT
TRBV9,NA,NA,TRBJ1-3,CASSPNSRGRGFSGNTIYF,TGTGCCAGCAGCCCAAACTCAAGGGGGAGGGGGTTCTCTGGAAACACCATATATTTT
TRBV4-1,NA,NA,TRBJ1-1,CASSQESGAPEAFF,TGCGCCAGCAGCCAAGAATCCGGTGCCCCTGAAGCTTTCTTT
TRBV18,NA,TRBD1,TRBJ1-2,CASSRGPDVRTGRNYGYTF,TGTGCCAGCTCACGAGGGCCCGACGTCAGGACAGGCCGCAACTATGGCTACACCTTC
TRBV7-2,NA,NA,TRBJ1-2,CASSLVAGDGYTF,TGTGCCAGCAGCTTAGTTGCAGGGGATGGCTACACCTTC
TRBV11-3,NA,NA,TRBJ2-1,CASSRSRVSYNEQFF,TGTGCCAGCAGCCGGTCCCGGGTCTCCTACAATGAGCAGTTCTTC
TRBV5-1,NA,TRBD2,TRBJ2-3,CASSGESGGTDTQYF,TGCGCCAGCAGCGGGGAGAGCGGGGGCACAGATACGCAGTATTTT
TRBV5-1,NA,NA,TRBJ1-5,CASSLVAGGDQPQHF,TGCGCCAGCAGCTTAGTTGCGGGAGGGGATCAGCCCCAGCATTTT
TRBV7-9,NA,TRBD1,TRBJ2-5,CASSSGTGKVETQYF,TGTGCCAGCAGCTCAGGGACAGGGAAAGTGGAGACCCAGTACTTC
TRBV9,NA,NA,TRBJ2-2,CASSVGGRTGELFF,TGTGCCAGCAGCGTAGGGGGGAGGACCGGGGAGCTGTTTTTT
TRBV19,NA,TRBD1,TRBJ2-2,CASSLTGVDTGELFF,TGTGCCAGTAGCCTTACAGGGGTAGACACCGGGGAGCTGTTTTTT
TRBV3-1/TRBV3-2,NA,NA,TRBJ1-2,CASSHSQGGYTF,TGTGCCAGCAGCCATTCACAGGGCGGCTACACCTTC
TRBV9,NA,TRBD2,TRBJ2-2,CASGGGPRGTGELFF,TGTGCCAGCGGCGGGGGGCCGCGAGGCACCGGGGAGCTGTTTTTT
TRBV3-1/TRBV3-2,NA,TRBD1,TRBJ1-1,CASSWGQAMNTEAFF,TGTGCCAGCAGTTGGGGACAGGCTATGAACACTGAAGCTTTCTTT
TRBV24-1,NA,TRBD1,TRBJ1-5,CATSLGQGSRNQPQHF,TGTGCCACCAGTTTAGGACAGGGTAGCCGCAATCAGCCCCAGCATTTT
TRBV28,NA,NA,TRBJ1-3,CASSSGHRSGNTIYF,TGTGCCAGCAGTTCCGGACACCGCTCTGGAAACACCATATATTTT
TRBV6-5,NA,NA,TRBJ2-7,CASSYSIAGTQQYF,TGTGCCAGCAGTTACTCGATTGCCGGGACTCAGCAGTACTTC
TRBV3-1/TRBV3-2,few,NA,TRBJ1-2,CASSQDLALETGQSYTF,TGTGCCAGCAGCCAAGATTTAGCCCTTGAGACCGGACAGAGCTACACCTTC
TRBV19,NA,TRBD2,TRBJ2-2,CASSPSGGGLAAGELFF,TGTGCCAGTAGTCCCTCGGGAGGGGGTTTAGCGGCCGGGGAGCTGTTTTTT
TRBV3-1/TRBV3-2,NA,TRBD1,TRBJ1-6,CASSPSTGAGSPLHF,TGTGCCAGCAGCCCAAGTACAGGGGCTGGCTCACCCCTCCACTTT
TRBV14,NA,NA,TRBJ2-3,CASSQNGGRTDTQYF,TGTGCCAGCAGCCAGAACGGGGGTCGCACAGATACGCAGTATTTT
TRBV3-1/TRBV3-2,NA,NA,TRBJ2-2,CASSQAEGSGELFF,TGTGCCAGCAGCCAGGCGGAGGGGTCCGGGGAGCTGTTTTTT
TRBV5-4,once,TRBD2,TRBJ2-7,CASSLAGGAYEQYF,TGTGCCAGCAGCTTGGCGGGGGGGGCCTACGAGCAGTACTTC
TRBV6-5,NA,TRBD1,TRBJ1-1,CASKDRVRTEAFF,TGTGCCAGCAAGGACAGGGTGAGAACTGAAGCTTTCTTT
TRBV29-1,NA,NA,TRBJ2-1,CSGGARGNEQFF,TGCAGCGGGGGGGCTAGAGGGAATGAGCAGTTCTTC
TRBV4-1,NA,TRBD1,TRBJ1-2,CASSQGERTGDYGYTF,TGCGCCAGCAGCCAGGGCGAACGGACAGGCGACTATGGCTACACCTTC
TRBV7-2,NA,TRBD2,TRBJ2-5,CASSSFSGVIETQYF,TGTGCCAGCAGCTCCTTTAGCGGGGTGATTGAGACCCAGTACTTC
TRBV10-2,once,NA,TRBJ1-5,CAPRQVREGTSNQPQHF,TGCGCCCCTCGACAGGTGAGGGAGGGGACCTCTAATCAGCCCCAGCATTTT
TRBV19,NA,NA,TRBJ1-1,CASMTAGKGERGTEAFF,TGTGCCAGTATGACGGCAGGGAAGGGGGAACGGGGCACTGAAGCTTTCTTT
TRBV7-8,NA,TRBD1,TRBJ2-1,CASQFFGTGANEQFF,TGTGCCAGCCAATTCTTCGGGACAGGGGCCAATGAGCAGTTCTTC
TRBV5-4,once,TRBD2,TRBJ2-3,CASSLGVGGLSDTQYF,TGTGCCAGCAGCTTGGGTGTGGGGGGGTTGTCAGATACGCAGTATTTT
TRBV11-3,NA,NA,TRBJ1-5,CASSLDSSTGWNQPQHF,TGTGCCAGCAGCTTAGATTCAAGTACAGGGTGGAATCAGCCCCAGCATTTT